This T cell receptor (beta chain) was identified during a study of cytomegalovirus exposure and HLA in healthy donors. Whole-study findings and limits: The study assumed roughly uniform donor sequencing depth for presence/absence analyses. According to a later analysis, donors in an Asian-associated ancestry cluster reportedly had fewer N-insertions than the 666-donor mean.

Comments on this clone: The antigen is unknown.

With 7 bases clipped from V and 2 bases from J, the junction kept 17 bases outside the gene matches. This CDR3 is 18 amino acids long. From germline, CDR1 is MNHEY and CDR2 SMNVEV (reference sequence). PCR used 60 Vbeta primers and 13 Jbeta primers. Sequenced by immunoSEQ multiplex PCR; TCRdb stores in-frame clones only, minus some. Reported are 200,000 to 250,000 clones; the ten largest clones contain 0.95% to 1.3%. This sequence originates from a girl aged 2 to 9 in good health and CMV-seropositive. Sequencing was done on a sample of PBMCs. The chain is built from TRBV27 and TRBJ1-5; 7 positions match TRBD1. The CDR3 loop reads CASTSSRKQGIRNQPQHF. The CDR3 DNA sequence: TGTGCCAGCACGAGTTCTCGTAAACAGGGGATCCGCAATCAGCCCCAGCATTTT.